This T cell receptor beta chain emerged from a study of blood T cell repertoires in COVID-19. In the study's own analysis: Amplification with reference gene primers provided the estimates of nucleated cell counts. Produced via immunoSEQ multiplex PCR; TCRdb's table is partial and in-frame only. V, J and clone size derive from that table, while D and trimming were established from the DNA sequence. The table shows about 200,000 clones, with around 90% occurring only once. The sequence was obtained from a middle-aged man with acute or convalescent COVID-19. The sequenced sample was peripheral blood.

This CDR3 is CASSPPGGNQPQHF. Written as DNA, the CDR3 is TGTGCCAGCAGTCCCCCGGGGGGGAATCAGCCCCAGCATTTT. V and J are TRBV28 and TRBJ1-5, with a tentative D call TRBD1 (5 bases). V was pared by 5 bases and J by 4 bases, with 12 bases between. Germline CDR1 and CDR2: MDHEN and SYDVKM. CDR3 length: 14 residues.